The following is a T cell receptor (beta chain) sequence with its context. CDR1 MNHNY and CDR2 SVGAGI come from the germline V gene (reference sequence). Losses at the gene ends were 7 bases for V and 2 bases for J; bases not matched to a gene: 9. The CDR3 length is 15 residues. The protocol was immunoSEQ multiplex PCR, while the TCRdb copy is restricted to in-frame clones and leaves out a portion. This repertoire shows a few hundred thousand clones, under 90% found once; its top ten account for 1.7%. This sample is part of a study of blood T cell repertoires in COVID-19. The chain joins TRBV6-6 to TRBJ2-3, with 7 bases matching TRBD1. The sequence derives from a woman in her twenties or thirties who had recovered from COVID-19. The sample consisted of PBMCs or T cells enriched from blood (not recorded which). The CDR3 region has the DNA TGTGCCAGCACCAACCCGGGACAGACCACAGATACGCAGTATTTT. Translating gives CASTNPGQTTDTQYF.